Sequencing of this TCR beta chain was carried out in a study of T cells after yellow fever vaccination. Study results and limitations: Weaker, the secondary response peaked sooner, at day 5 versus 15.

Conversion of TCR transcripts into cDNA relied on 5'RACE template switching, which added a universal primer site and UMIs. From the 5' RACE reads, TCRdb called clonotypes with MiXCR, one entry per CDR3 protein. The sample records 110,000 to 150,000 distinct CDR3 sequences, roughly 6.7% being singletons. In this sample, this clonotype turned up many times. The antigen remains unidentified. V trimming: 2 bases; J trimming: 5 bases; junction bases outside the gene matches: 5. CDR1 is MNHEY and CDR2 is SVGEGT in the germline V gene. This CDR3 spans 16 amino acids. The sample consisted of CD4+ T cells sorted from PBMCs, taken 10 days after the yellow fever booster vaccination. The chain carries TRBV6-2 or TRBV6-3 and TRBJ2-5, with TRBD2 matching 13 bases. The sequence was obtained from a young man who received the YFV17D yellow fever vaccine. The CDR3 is CASSYQTSGRTETQYF. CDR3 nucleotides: TGTGCCAGCAGTTACCAGACTAGCGGGAGGACGGAGACCCAGTACTTC.